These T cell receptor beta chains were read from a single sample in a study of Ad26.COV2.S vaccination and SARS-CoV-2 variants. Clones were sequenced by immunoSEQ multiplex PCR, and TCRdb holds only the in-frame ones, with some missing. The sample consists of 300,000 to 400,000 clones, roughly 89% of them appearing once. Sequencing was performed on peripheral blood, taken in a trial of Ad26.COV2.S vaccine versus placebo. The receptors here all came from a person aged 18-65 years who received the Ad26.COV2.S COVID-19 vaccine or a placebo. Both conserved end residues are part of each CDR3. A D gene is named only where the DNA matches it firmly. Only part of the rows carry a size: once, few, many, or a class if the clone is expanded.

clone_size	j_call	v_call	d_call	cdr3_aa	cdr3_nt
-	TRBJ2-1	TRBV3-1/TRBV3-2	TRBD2	CASRGLAGGPNEQFF	TGTGCCAGCAGGGGACTAGCGGGGGGGCCTAATGAGCAGTTCTTC
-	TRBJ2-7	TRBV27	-	CASSREPQSYEQYF	TGTGCCAGCAGCCGTGAACCACAGTCCTACGAGCAGTACTTC
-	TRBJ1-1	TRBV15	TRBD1	CATSRAHGQENTEAFF	TGTGCCACCAGCAGAGCCCACGGACAGGAGAACACTGAAGCTTTCTTT
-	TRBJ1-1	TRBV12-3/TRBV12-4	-	CASSLTGTEAFF	TGTGCCAGCAGTTTAACGGGGACCGAAGCTTTCTTT
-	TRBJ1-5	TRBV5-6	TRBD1	CASSLGDRDNQPQHF	TGTGCCAGCAGCTTGGGGGACAGGGATAATCAGCCCCAGCATTTT
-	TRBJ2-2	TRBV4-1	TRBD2	CASSQEGTTSGDHTGELFF	TGCGCCAGCAGCCAAGAGGGGACCACTAGCGGGGACCACACCGGGGAGCTGTTTTTT
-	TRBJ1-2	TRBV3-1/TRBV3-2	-	CASGAGRGYGYTF	TGTGCCAGCGGGGCGGGGAGGGGGTATGGCTACACCTTC
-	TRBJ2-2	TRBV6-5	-	CASSLELNTGELFF	TGTGCCAGCAGCCTCGAGCTGAACACCGGGGAGCTGTTTTTT
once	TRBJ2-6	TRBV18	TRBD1	CASSPSGQGPSGANVLTF	TGTGCCAGCTCACCATCGGGACAGGGACCCTCTGGGGCCAACGTCCTGACTTTC
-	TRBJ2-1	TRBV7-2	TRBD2	CASSLATPGAAGVTYNEQFF	TGTGCCAGCAGCTTAGCAACGCCGGGTGCAGCGGGAGTAACCTACAATGAGCAGTTCTTC
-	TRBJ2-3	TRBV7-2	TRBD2	CASSLGPSGGSDTQYF	TGTGCCAGCAGCTTAGGACCTAGCGGGGGGTCAGATACGCAGTATTTT
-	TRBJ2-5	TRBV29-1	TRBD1	CSGKWFGQGSWGETQYF	TGCAGCGGCAAATGGTTTGGACAGGGGTCTTGGGGAGAGACCCAGTACTTC
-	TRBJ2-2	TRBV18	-	CASSPGQLGTGELFF	TGTGCCAGCTCACCAGGACAGTTAGGCACCGGGGAGCTGTTTTTT
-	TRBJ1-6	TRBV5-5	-	CASSTGTWNSPLHF	TGTGCCAGCAGCACCGGGACCTGGAATTCACCCCTCCACTTT
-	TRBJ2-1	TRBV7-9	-	CATQAGKTYNEQFF	TGTGCTACCCAGGCAGGGAAAACTTACAATGAGCAGTTCTTC
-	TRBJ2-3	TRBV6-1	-	CASSEGPAVTDTQYF	TGTGCCAGCAGTGAAGGCCCGGCAGTGACAGATACGCAGTATTTT
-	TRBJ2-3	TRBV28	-	CASRGGGTSDTQYF	TGTGCCAGCAGAGGGGGAGGTACGAGCGATACGCAGTATTTT
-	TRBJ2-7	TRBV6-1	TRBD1	CASSEGDRGPYEQYF	TGTGCCAGCAGTGAAGGGGACAGGGGACCCTACGAGCAGTACTTC
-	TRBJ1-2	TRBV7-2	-	CASSFTGSYGYTF	TGTGCCAGCAGCTTTACAGGGTCTTATGGCTACACCTTC
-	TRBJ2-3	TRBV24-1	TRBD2	CATSDPSGLAGGTDTQYF	TGTGCCACCAGTGATCCATCGGGACTAGCGGGAGGCACAGATACGCAGTATTTT
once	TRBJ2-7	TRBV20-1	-	CSAKGLGEQYF	TGCAGTGCTAAGGGTCTGGGCGAGCAGTACTTC
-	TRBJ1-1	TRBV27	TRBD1	CASSYRGLIAEAFF	TGTGCCAGCAGTTACAGGGGGCTGATCGCTGAAGCTTTCTTT
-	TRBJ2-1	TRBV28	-	CASSVPISSYNEQFF	TGTGCCAGCAGTGTGCCCATAAGCTCCTACAATGAGCAGTTCTTC
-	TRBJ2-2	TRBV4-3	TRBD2	CASSQDRGDTGELFF	TGCGCCAGCAGCCAAGATCGGGGGGACACCGGGGAGCTGTTTTTT
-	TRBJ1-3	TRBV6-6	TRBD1	CASSPFAIHRDREGQNTIYF	TGTGCCAGCAGCCCCTTCGCCATCCACCGGGACAGGGAGGGCCAGAACACCATATATTTT
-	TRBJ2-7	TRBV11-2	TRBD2	CASSLGGAASGMIEQYF	TGTGCCAGCAGCTTAGGGGGGGCGGCTAGCGGGATGATCGAGCAGTACTTC
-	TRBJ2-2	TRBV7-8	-	CASSWRGFNTGELFF	TGTGCCAGCAGCTGGCGAGGGTTTAACACCGGGGAGCTGTTTTTT
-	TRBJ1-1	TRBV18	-	CASSPLDGSNTEAFF	TGTGCCAGCTCACCTCTGGACGGTTCAAACACTGAAGCTTTCTTT
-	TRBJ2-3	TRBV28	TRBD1	CASSLRGLTDTQYF	TGTGCCAGCAGTTTGAGGGGGCTCACCGATACGCAGTATTTT
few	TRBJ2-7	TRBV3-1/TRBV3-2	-	CASTPADGGYEQYF	TGTGCCAGCACACCTGCTGACGGCGGATACGAGCAGTACTTC
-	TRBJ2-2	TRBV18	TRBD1	CASSPYGGQVTGELFF	TGTGCCAGCTCACCCTACGGGGGACAGGTCACCGGGGAGCTGTTTTTT
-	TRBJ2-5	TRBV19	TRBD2	CASSNLAGETQYF	TGTGCCAGTAGTAACCTAGCGGGAGAGACCCAGTACTTC
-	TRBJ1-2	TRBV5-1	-	CASTKLSYGYTF	TGCGCCAGCACCAAACTGAGCTATGGCTACACCTTC
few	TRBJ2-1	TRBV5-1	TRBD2	CASSLGTSGGEQFF	TGCGCCAGCAGCTTAGGGACTAGCGGGGGCGAGCAGTTCTTC
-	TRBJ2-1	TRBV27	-	CASSWDFGGNEQFF	TGTGCCAGCAGTTGGGATTTTGGCGGCAATGAGCAGTTCTTC
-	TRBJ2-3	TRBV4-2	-	CASSQVGSSDTDTQYF	TGTGCCAGCAGCCAAGTAGGATCGTCCGACACAGATACGCAGTATTTT
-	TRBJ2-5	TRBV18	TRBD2	CASSPGLAGVETQYF	TGTGCCAGCTCACCCGGACTAGCGGGGGTTGAGACCCAGTACTTC
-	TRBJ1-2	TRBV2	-	CARQGIRNYGYTF	TGTGCCAGACAGGGAATCAGGAACTATGGCTACACCTTC
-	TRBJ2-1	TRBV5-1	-	CASSLVGTMGEQFF	TGCGCCAGCAGCTTGGTAGGGACAATGGGTGAGCAGTTCTTC
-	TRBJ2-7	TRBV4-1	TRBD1	CASSQGRGQGIHEQYF	TGCGCCAGCAGCCAAGGTCGAGGACAGGGAATCCACGAGCAGTACTTC
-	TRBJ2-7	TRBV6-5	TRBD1	CASSSRTGNYEQYF	TGTGCCAGCAGTTCCCGGACAGGGAACTACGAGCAGTACTTC
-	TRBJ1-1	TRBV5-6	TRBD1	CASTQGQWSSGSYEAFF	TGTGCCAGCACCCAGGGACAGTGGAGTAGTGGGTCCTACGAAGCTTTCTTT
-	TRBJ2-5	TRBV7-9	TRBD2	CASSTLAGAYQETQYF	TGTGCCAGCAGCACTCTAGCGGGGGCGTACCAAGAGACCCAGTACTTC
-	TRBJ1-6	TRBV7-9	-	CASSPFLTAGNSPLHF	TGTGCCAGCAGCCCTTTCCTGACAGCAGGGAATTCACCCCTCCACTTT
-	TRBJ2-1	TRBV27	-	CASSRDLPRYNEQFF	TGTGCCAGCAGTAGGGACTTACCAAGATACAATGAGCAGTTCTTC
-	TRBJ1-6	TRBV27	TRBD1	CASSSGTDYNSPLHF	TGTGCCAGCAGTTCCGGGACAGATTATAATTCACCCCTCCACTTT
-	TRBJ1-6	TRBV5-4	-	CASSLVGNSPLHF	TGTGCCAGCAGCTTGGTAGGGAATTCACCCCTCCACTTT
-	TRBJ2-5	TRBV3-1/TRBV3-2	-	CASSQDNQLGETQYF	TGTGCCAGCAGCCAAGATAACCAGTTGGGCGAGACCCAGTACTTC
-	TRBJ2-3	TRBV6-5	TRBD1	CASSYSTGATDTQYF	TGTGCCAGCAGTTACTCGACAGGGGCCACAGATACGCAGTATTTT
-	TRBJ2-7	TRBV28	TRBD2	CASRQHGLAGGQTYEQYF	TGTGCCAGCAGGCAACATGGACTAGCGGGAGGTCAAACCTACGAGCAGTACTTC
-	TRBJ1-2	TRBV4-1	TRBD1	CASSQAIGQGPGYTF	TGCGCCAGCAGCCAAGCGATAGGACAGGGACCTGGCTACACCTTC
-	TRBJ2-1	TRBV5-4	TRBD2	CASSLGLAADEQFF	TGTGCCAGCAGCTTAGGACTAGCGGCGGATGAGCAGTTCTTC
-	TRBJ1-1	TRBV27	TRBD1	CASSDPGQGDTEAFF	TGTGCCAGCAGTGACCCGGGACAGGGTGACACTGAAGCTTTCTTT
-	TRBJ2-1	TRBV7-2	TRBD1	CASSHGQGLYNEQFF	TGTGCCAGCAGCCACGGACAGGGCCTTTACAATGAGCAGTTCTTC
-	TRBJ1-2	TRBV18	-	CASSPPDNRDYGYTF	TGTGCCAGCTCACCACCAGATAACCGCGACTATGGCTACACCTTC
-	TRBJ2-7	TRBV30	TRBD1	CAWGQGREQYF	TGTGCCTGGGGACAGGGGAGGGAGCAGTACTTC
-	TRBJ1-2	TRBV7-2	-	CASSPPGTRIEGYTF	TGTGCCAGCAGTCCTCCCGGGACACGGATAGAGGGCTACACCTTC
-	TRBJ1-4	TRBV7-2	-	CASSSGSTGEKLFF	TGTGCCAGCAGCTCCGGTAGTACAGGTGAAAAACTGTTTTTT
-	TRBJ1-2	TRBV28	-	CASKPGRYGYTF	TGTGCCAGCAAGCCGGGCCGCTATGGCTACACCTTC